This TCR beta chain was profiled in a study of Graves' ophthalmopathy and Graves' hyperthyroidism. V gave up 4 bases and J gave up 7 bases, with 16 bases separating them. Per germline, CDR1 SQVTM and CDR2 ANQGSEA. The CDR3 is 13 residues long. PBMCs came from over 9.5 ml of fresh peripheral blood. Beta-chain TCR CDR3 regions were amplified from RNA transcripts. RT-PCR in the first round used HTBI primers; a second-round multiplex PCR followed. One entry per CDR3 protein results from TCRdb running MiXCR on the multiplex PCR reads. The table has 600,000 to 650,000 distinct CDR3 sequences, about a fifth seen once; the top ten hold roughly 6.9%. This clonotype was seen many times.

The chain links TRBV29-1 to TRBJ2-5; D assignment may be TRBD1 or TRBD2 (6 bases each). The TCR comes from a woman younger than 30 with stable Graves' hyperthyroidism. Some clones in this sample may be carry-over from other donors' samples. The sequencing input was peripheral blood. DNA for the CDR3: TGCAGCGTTGGGGGGCTGGGCGGGGTGACCCAGTACTTC. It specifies CSVGGLGGVTQYF.